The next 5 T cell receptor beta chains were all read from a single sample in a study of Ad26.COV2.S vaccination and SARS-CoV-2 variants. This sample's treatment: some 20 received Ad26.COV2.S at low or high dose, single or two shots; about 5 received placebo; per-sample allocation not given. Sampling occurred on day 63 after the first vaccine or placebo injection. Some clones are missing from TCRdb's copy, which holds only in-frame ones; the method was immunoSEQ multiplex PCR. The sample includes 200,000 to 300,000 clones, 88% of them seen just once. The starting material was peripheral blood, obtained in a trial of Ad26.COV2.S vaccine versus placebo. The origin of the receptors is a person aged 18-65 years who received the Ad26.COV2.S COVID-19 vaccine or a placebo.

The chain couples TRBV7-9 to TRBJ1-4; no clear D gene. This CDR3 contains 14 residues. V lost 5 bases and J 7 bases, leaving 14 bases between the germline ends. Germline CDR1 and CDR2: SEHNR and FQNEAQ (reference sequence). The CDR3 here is CASSQTGEVEKLFF. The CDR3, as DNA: TGTGCCAGCAGCCAAACCGGGGAGGTTGAAAAACTGTTTTTT.

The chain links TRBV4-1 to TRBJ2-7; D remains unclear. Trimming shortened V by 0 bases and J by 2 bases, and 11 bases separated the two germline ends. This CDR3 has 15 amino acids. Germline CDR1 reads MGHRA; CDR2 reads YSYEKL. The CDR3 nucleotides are TGCGCCAGCAGCCAAGATCCCGGGCTGACCTACGAGCAGTACTTC. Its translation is CASSQDPGLTYEQYF.

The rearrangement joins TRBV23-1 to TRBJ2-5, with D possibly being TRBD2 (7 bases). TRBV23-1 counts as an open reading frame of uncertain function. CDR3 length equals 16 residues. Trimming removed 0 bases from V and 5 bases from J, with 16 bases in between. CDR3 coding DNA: TGCGCCAGCAGTCAATCCAGGAGGGGGGGCCGTGAGACCCAGTACTTC. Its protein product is CASSQSRRGGRETQYF.

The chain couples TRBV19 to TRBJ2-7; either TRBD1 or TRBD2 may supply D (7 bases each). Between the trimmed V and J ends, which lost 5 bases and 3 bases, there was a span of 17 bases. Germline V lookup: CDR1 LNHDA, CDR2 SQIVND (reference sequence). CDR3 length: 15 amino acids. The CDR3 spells CASSVSGGDIYEQYF. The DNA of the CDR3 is TGTGCCAGTAGTGTCTCAGGGGGGGACATCTACGAGCAGTACTTC.

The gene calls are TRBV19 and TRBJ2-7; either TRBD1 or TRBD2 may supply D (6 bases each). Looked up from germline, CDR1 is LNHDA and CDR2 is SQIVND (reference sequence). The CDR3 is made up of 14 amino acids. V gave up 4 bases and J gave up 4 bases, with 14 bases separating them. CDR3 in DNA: TGTGCCAGTAGTAGATGGGGGGCAGGATACGAGCAGTACTTC. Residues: CASSRWGAGYEQYF.